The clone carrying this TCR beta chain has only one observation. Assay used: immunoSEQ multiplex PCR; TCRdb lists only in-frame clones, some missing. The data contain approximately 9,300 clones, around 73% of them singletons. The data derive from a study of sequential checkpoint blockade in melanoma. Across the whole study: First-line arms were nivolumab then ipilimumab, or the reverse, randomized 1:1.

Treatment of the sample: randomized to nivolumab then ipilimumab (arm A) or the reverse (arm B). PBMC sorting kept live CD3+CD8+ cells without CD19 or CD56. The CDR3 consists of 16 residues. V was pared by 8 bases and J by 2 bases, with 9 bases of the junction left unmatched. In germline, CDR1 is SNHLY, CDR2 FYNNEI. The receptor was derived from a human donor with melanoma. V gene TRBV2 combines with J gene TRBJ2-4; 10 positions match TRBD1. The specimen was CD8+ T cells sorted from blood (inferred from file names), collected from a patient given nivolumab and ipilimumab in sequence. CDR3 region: CASGTGTGETKNIQYF. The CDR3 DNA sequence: TGTGCCAGCGGCACCGGGACAGGGGAAACCAAAAACATTCAGTACTTC.